These 5 T cell receptor beta chains originate from one sample sequenced in a study of T cell responses to AZD1222 COVID-19 vaccine. The method was immunoSEQ multiplex PCR; TCRdb's version includes in-frame clones alone and lacks a portion of them. The profile covers approximately 140,000 clones, with more than 85% appearing a single time and about 1.9% taken by the ten largest. Sequencing was performed on peripheral blood, taken 28 days after the second AZD1222 dose. Receptor source: an adult who received the AZD1222 COVID-19 vaccine.

The V and J genes are TRBV6-2 or TRBV6-3 and TRBJ2-3, with a possible D match to TRBD2 (6 bases). Germline CDR1 reads MNHEY; CDR2 reads SVGEGT. Trimming took off 1 base at V and 2 bases at J, with 10 bases between the two ends. There are 15 residues in the CDR3. Here the CDR3 reads CASSYYSGDTDTQYF. The CDR3 DNA sequence: TGTGCCAGCAGTTACTATAGCGGCGACACAGATACGCAGTATTTT.

This clone was detected once. This CDR3 is CASSPGPPSLTLHF. The CDR3 DNA reads as TGTGCCAGCAGCCCGGGCCCGCCCAGTTTGACCCTCCACTTT. This sequence joins TRBV7-9 and TRBJ1-6; D is uncertain. This CDR3 spans 14 amino acids. In germline, CDR1 is SEHNR, CDR2 FQNEAQ (reference sequence). The V end lost 5 bases, the J end lost 14 bases, and 19 bases lay between the germline ends.

The rearrangement joins TRBV18 to TRBJ2-1; weak D call: TRBD1 (5 bases). This CDR3 contains 16 residues. Germline CDR1 reads KGHSH; CDR2 reads LQKENI. V lost 3 bases to trimming and J lost 3 bases, with 15 bases between them. The CDR3 DNA reads as TGTGCCAGCTCACCCCCGAGCAGGGTTGACTACAATGAGCAGTTCTTC. Encoded protein: CASSPPSRVDYNEQFF.

J is TRBJ2-1 and V is TRBV28, with D uncertain. This CDR3 contains 15 residues. Trimming took 5 bases from V and 0 from J, leaving 11 bases between them. Germline assignment: CDR1 MDHEN and CDR2 SYDVKM. CDR3 nucleotides: TGTGCCAGCAGTCCCCCCGGGTCCTCCTACAATGAGCAGTTCTTC. Translation: CASSPPGSSYNEQFF.

V and J are TRBV9 and TRBJ2-7; D not certain. The germline gives CDR1 SGDLS, CDR2 YYNGEE. V lost 0 bases and J 2 bases, leaving 9 bases between the germline ends. There are 14 residues in the CDR3. This chain's CDR3 is CASSVEGSTYEQYF. The DNA of the CDR3 is TGTGCCAGCAGCGTAGAGGGTTCGACCTACGAGCAGTACTTC.